These 8 T cell receptor beta chains were all obtained from the same sample, sequenced in a study of T cells after posttransplantation cyclophosphamide. A marrow graft followed busulfan-fludarabine conditioning, with cyclophosphamide on days +3 and +4. The assay was immunoSEQ multiplex PCR, and TCRdb's table has in-frame clones only and misses some. The profile shows approximately 1,500 clones, 75% to 80% of them singletons. Specimen: CD4+ T cells sorted from PBMCs, collected after allogeneic stem cell transplant with posttransplant cyclophosphamide. These receptors came from a male patient between 45 and 59 years old who received an allogeneic stem cell transplant from an unrelated donor, was CMV-positive, and had acute GVHD only. These T cells may partly come from the graft donor.

This clone is categorized as large. This chain uses TRBV28 with TRBJ2-7; TRBD1 agrees at 7 bases. Trimming took 5 bases from V and 3 from J; bases not matched to a gene: 13. Looked up from germline, CDR1 is MDHEN and CDR2 is SYDVKM. This CDR3 contains 16 residues. DNA of the CDR3: TGTGCCAGCAGTCCGCGTGGGACAGCCTCAGACTACGAGCAGTACTTC. Its protein product is CASSPRGTASDYEQYF.

The chain carries TRBV14 and TRBJ1-2, with D perhaps matching TRBD1 (5 bases). The CDR3 totals 15 residues. The V end lost 4 bases, the J end lost 3 bases, and 15 bases lay between the germline ends. Germline V gene data show CDR1 as SGHDN and CDR2 as FVKESK. Written as DNA, the CDR3 is TGTGCCAGCAGCCCCCACCCTGGGGGGTACTATGGCTACACCTTC. This translates into CASSPHPGGYYGYTF.

Notes on this clone: This clone may be a read error of a much larger clone one base away. The J gene is TRBJ1-4, the V gene TRBV5-1; 10 positions match TRBD1. The CDR3 length is 17 residues. Germline CDR1 reads SGHRS; CDR2 reads YFSETQ. For the CDR3, the DNA is TGCTCCAGCAGCTTGGGGGCTACCGGGACAGGGGATGAAAAACTGTTTTTT. This gives the protein CSSSLGATGTGDEKLFF.

This sequence joins TRBV11-2 and TRBJ1-1; no firm D call. V shed 2 bases and J shed 0 bases, with 4 bases lying between them. There are 13 residues in the CDR3. Per the germline V gene, CDR1 is SGHAT and CDR2 is FQNNGV. In nucleotides, the CDR3 is TGTGCCAGCAGCTTACAGTTGAACACTGAAGCTTTCTTT. It translates to CASSLQLNTEAFF.

The chain recombines TRBV6-1 with TRBJ2-3; D gene unclear. V lost 2 bases to trimming and J lost 5 bases, with 11 bases between them. Per germline, CDR1 MNHNS and CDR2 SASEGT. This CDR3 contains 14 residues. CDR3 residues: CASSEKMAGDTQYF. The CDR3, as DNA: TGTGCCAGCAGTGAAAAAATGGCAGGAGATACGCAGTATTTT.

This clone was counted once. The rearrangement joins TRBV5-3 to TRBJ2-6, with D unresolved. TRBV5-3 carries the ORF label, with uncertain function. Trimming took off 3 bases at V and 1 base at J, with 5 bases between the two ends. CDR3 length equals 14 residues. The CDR3 sequence is CARSSPSGANVLTF. The DNA for the CDR3 is TGTGCCAGAAGCTCCCCTTCTGGGGCCAACGTCCTGACTTTC.

This chain connects TRBV21-1 to TRBJ1-2. TRBV21-1 is noted as a pseudogene. This CDR3 is built from 15 residues. As DNA, the CDR3 is TGTGCCAGCAGCAAAGGGGTACGGGAAGGTTATGGCTACACCTTC. Translation: CASSKGVREGYGYTF.

The chain employs TRBV29-1 and TRBJ2-1, with TRBD2 matching over 10 bases. Germline CDR1 and CDR2: SQVTM and ANQGSEA. Trimming removed 4 bases from V and 9 bases from J; junction bases left unmatched: 3. The CDR3 spans 12 residues. The CDR3 here is CSVGTSGIEQFF. The CDR3 DNA sequence: TGCAGCGTTGGGACTAGCGGAATTGAGCAGTTCTTC.